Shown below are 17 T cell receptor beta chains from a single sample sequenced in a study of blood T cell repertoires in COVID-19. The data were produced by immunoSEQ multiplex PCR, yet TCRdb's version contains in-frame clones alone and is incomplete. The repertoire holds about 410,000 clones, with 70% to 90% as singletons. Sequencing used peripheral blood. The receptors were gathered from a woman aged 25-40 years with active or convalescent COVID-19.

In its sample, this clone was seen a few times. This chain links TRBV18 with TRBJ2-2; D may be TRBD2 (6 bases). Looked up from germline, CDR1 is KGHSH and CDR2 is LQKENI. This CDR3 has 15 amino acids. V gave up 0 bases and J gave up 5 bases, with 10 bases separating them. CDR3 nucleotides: TGTGCCAGCTCACCACCGATGGGGAGGACCGGGGAGCTGTTTTTT. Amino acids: CASSPPMGRTGELFF.

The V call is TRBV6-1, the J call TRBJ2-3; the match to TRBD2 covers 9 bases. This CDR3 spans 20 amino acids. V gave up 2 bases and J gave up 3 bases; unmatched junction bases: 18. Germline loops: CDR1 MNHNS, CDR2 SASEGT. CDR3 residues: CASSEKISGRVGPVTDTQYF. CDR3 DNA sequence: TGTGCCAGCAGTGAAAAAATTAGCGGGAGAGTGGGGCCCGTTACAGATACGCAGTATTTT.

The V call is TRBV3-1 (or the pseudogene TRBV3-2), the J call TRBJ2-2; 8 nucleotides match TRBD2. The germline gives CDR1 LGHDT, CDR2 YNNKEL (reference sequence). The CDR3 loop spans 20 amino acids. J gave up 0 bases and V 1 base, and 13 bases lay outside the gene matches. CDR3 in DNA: TGTGCCAGCAGCCAAGTTCGGATTAGCGGGGAAACAACGAACACCGGGGAGCTGTTTTTT. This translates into CASSQVRISGETTNTGELFF.

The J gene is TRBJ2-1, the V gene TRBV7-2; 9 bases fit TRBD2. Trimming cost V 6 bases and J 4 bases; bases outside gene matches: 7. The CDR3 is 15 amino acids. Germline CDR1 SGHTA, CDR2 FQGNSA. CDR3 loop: CASSFAAGGYNEQFF. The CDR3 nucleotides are TGTGCCAGCAGTTTTGCAGCGGGAGGTTACAATGAGCAGTTCTTC.

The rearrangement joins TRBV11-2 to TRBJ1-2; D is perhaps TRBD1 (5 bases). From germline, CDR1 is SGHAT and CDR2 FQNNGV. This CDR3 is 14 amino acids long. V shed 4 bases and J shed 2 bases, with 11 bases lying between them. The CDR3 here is CASSSPQGNYGYTF. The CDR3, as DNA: TGTGCCAGCAGCTCCCCGCAGGGAAACTATGGCTACACCTTC.

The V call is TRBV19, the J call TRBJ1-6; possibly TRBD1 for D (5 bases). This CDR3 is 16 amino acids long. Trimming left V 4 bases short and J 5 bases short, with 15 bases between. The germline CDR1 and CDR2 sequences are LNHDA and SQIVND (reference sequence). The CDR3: CASSTRTLSDNSPLHF. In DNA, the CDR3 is TGTGCCAGTAGTACTCGGACACTGAGTGATAATTCACCCCTCCACTTT. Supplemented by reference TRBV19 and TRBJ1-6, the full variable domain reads DGGITQSPKYLFRKEGQNVTLSCEQNLNHDAMYWYRQDPGQGLRLIYYSQIVNDFQKGDIAEGYSVSREKKESFPLTVTSAQKNPTAFYLCASSTRTLSDNSPLHFGNGTRLTVT.

CDR3 loop: CASSPGLADTQYF. The CDR3 DNA reads TGTGCCAGCAGCCCGGGACTAGCAGATACGCAGTATTTT. The chain links TRBV3-1 (or the pseudogene TRBV3-2) to TRBJ2-3, with 8 positions matching TRBD2. The V gene end was trimmed by 4 bases and the J gene end by 4 bases; junction bases not matched to a gene: 1. The CDR3 extends over 13 amino acids. Germline lookup yields CDR1 LGHDT and CDR2 YNNKEL (reference sequence).

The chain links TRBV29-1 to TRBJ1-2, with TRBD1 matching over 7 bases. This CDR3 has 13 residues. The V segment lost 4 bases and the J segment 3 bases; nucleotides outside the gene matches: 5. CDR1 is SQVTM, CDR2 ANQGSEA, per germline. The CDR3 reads CSVALDRDYGYTF. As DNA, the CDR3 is TGCAGCGTTGCTCTCGACAGGGACTATGGCTACACCTTC.

CDR3 sequence (DNA): TGTGCCAGCAGCGACAGGGGATCTGGAAACACCATATATTTT. It is translated as CASSDRGSGNTIYF. V and J are TRBV3-1 (or the pseudogene TRBV3-2) and TRBJ1-3; 8 bases align to TRBD1. This CDR3 comprises 14 residues. Per germline, CDR1 LGHDT and CDR2 YNNKEL (reference sequence). V shed 5 bases and J 1 base; nucleotides not matched to a gene: 1.

The CDR3 here is CASSPGIQGGNTIYF. The CDR3 DNA follows: TGTGCCAGCTCACCAGGGATTCAGGGAGGAAACACCATATATTTT. This chain connects TRBV18 to TRBJ1-3; tentative D call: TRBD1 (5 bases). This CDR3 has 15 residues. The germline gives CDR1 KGHSH, CDR2 LQKENI. V lost 2 bases to trimming and J lost 4 bases, with 12 bases between them.

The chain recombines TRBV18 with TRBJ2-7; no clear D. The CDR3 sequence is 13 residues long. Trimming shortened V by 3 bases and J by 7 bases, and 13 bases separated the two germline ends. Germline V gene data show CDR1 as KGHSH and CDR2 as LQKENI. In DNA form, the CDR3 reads TGTGCCAGCTCACCCGAGATAGCCTGGGAGCAGTACTTC. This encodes CASSPEIAWEQYF.

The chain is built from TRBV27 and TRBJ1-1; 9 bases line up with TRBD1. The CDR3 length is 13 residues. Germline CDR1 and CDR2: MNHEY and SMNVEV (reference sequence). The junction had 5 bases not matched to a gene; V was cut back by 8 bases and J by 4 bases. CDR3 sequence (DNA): TGTGCCAGCGCGGGGACAGGGTTCACTGAAGCTTTCTTT. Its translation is CASAGTGFTEAFF.

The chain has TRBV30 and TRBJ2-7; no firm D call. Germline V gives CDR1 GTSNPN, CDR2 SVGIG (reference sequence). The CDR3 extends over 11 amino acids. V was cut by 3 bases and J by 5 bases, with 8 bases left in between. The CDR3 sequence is CAWSYSDEQYF. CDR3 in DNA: TGTGCCTGGAGCTACTCTGACGAGCAGTACTTC.

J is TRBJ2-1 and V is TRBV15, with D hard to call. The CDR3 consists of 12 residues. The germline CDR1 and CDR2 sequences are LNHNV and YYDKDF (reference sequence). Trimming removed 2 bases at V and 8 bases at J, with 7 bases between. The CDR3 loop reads CATSRSVDEQFF. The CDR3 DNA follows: TGTGCCACCAGCAGATCGGTCGATGAGCAGTTCTTC.

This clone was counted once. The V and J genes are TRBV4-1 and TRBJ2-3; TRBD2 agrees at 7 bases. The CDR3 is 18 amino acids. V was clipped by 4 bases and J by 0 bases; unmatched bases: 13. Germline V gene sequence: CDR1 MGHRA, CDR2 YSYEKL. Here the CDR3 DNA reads TGCGCCAGCAGCCGGAGTATGGCTAGCGGATTGAGCACAGATACGCAGTATTTT. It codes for CASSRSMASGLSTDTQYF.

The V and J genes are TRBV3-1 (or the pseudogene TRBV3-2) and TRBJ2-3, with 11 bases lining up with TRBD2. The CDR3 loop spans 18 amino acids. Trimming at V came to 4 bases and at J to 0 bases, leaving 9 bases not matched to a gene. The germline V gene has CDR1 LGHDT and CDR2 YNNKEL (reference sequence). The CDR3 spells CASSPKLAGATSTDTQYF. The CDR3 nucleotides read TGTGCCAGCAGCCCGAAACTAGCGGGGGCCACTAGCACAGATACGCAGTATTTT.

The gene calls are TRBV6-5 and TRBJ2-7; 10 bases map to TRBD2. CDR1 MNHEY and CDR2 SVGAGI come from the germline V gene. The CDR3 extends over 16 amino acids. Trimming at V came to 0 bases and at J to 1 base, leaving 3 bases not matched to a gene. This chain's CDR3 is CASSYSTAGGSYEQYF. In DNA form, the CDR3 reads TGTGCCAGCAGTTACTCGACAGCGGGAGGGTCCTACGAGCAGTACTTC.